Sequencing of this T cell receptor (beta chain) was carried out in a study of T cells in Graves' hyperthyroidism and ophthalmopathy. At the level of the study: It was at initial diagnosis, before any treatment, that peripheral blood was collected.

The hyperthyroidism was newly diagnosed and had lasted under 2 months; the patients were aged 18 to 65. TCR beta CDR3 sequences were amplified from RNA transcripts. HTBI primers were employed in a first-round RT-PCR of the TCR CDR3. TCRdb used MiXCR to reprocess the multiplex PCR reads, holding one entry per CDR3 protein. Altogether under 650,000 distinct CDR3 sequences are present, 15% to 20% being singletons, with the ten largest covering 3.8%. Details on this clonotype: Its antigen is not known.

CDR3 length: 15 amino acids. From germline, CDR1 is SQVTM and CDR2 ANQGSEA. J gave up 1 base and V 6 bases, and 6 bases lay outside the gene matches. Findings and limits, study-wide: Most expanded thyroid clonotypes above 0.001 also appeared in blood. Ophthalmopathy, which appeared later, was predicted by the model a median about 5.9 months before onset.

Material for sequencing was blood. The clonotype originates from a woman between 25 and 40 years old with Graves' hyperthyroidism. V is TRBV29-1 and J is TRBJ2-3, with 11 nucleotides matching TRBD2. As DNA, the CDR3 is TGCAGCGTACCAGGGACTAGCGGAGGCACAGATACGCAGTATTTT. Its protein is CSVPGTSGGTDTQYF.